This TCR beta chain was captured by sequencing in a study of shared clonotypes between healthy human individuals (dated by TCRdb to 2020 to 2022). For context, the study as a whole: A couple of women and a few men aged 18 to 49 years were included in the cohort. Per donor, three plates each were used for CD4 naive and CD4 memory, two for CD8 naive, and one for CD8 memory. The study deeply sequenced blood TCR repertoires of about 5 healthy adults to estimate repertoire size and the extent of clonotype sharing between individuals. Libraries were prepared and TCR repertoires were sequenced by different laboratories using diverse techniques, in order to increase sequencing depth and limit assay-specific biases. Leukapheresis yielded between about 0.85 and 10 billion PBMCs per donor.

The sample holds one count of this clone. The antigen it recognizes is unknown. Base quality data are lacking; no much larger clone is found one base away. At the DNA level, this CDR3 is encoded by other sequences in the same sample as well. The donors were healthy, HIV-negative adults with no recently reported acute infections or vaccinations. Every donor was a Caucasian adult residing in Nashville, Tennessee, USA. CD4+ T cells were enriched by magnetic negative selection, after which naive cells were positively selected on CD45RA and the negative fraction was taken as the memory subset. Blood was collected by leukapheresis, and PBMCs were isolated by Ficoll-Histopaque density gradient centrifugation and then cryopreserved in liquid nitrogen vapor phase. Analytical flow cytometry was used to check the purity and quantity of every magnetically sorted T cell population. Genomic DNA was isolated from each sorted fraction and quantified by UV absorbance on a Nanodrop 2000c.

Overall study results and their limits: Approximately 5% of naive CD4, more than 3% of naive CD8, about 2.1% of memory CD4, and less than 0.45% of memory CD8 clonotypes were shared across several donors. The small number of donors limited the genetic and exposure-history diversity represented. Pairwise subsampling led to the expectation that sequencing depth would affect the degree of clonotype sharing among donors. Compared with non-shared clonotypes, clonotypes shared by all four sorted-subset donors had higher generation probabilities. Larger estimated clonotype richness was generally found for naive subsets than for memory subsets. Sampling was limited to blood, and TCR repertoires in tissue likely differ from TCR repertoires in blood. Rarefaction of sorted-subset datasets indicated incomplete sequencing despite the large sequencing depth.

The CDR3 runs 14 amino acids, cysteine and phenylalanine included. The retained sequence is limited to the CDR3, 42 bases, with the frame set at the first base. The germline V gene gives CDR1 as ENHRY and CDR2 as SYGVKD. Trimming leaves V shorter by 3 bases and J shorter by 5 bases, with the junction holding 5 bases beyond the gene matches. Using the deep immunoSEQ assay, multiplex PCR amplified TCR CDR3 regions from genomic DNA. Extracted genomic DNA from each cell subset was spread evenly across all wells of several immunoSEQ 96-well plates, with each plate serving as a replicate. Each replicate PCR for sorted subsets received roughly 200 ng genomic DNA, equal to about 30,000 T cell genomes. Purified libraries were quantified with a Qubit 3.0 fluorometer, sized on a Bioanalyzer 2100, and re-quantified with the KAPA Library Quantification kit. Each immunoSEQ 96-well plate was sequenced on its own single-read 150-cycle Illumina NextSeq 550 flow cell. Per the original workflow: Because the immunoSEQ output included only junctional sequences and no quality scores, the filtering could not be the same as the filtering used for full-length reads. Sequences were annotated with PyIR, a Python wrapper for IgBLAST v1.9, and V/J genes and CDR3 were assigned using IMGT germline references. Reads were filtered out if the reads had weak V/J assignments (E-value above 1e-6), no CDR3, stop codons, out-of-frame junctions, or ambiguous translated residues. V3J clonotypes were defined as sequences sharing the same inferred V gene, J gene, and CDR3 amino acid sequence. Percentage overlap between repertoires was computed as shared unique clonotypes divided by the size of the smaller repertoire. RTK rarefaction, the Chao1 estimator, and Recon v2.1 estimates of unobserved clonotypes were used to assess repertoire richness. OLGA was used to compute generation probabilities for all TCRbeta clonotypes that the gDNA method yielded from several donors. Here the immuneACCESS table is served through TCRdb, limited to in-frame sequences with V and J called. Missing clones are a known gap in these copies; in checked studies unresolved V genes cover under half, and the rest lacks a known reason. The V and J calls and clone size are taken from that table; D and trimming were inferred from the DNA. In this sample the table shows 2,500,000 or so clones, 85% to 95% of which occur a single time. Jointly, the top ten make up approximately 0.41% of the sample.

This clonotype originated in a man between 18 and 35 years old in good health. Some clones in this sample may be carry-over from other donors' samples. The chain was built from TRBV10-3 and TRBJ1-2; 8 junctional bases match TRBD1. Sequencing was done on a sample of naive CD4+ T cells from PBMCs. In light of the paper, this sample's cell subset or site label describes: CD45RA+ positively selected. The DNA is TGTGCCATCAGTGATCCCGACAGGGGATATGGCTACACCTTC. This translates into CAISDPDRGYGYTF.